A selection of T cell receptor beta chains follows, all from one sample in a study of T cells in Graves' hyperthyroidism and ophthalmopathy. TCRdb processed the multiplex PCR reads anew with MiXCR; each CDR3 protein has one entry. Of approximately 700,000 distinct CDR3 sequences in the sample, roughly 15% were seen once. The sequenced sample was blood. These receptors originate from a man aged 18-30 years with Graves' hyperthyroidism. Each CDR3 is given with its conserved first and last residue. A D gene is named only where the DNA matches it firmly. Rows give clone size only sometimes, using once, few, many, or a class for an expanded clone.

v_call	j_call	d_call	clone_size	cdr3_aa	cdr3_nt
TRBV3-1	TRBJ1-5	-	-	CASSARENSNQPQHF	TGTGCCAGCAGCGCCAGGGAAAATAGCAATCAGCCCCAGCATTTT
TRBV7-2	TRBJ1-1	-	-	CASSLTQGPDTEAFF	TGTGCCAGCAGCCTAACGCAGGGTCCCGACACTGAAGCTTTCTTT
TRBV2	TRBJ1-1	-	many	CASSRAANTEAFF	TGTGCCAGCAGCAGGGCCGCGAACACTGAAGCTTTCTTT
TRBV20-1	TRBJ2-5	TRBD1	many	CSARTGTGSETQYF	TGCAGTGCTAGAACCGGGACAGGGTCAGAGACCCAGTACTTC
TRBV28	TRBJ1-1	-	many	CASQGGGWETEAFF	TGTGCCAGTCAAGGGGGAGGGTGGGAAACTGAAGCTTTCTTT
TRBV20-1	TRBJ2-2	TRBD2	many	CSARSSGSRELFF	TGCAGTGCTAGATCCAGCGGGAGCCGGGAGCTGTTTTTT
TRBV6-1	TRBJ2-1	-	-	CASRTDAGLSYNEQFF	TGTGCCAGCAGGACCGACGCGGGACTCTCCTACAATGAGCAGTTCTTC
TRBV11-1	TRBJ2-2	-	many	CASSLADGLNTGELFF	TGTGCCAGCAGCTTAGCGGACGGATTAAACACCGGGGAGCTGTTTTTT
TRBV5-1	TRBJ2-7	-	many	CASSLSLDEQYF	TGCGCCAGCAGCTTGAGTTTGGACGAGCAGTACTTC
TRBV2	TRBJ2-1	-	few	CARKSGEQFF	TGTGCCAGGAAATCCGGTGAGCAGTTCTTC
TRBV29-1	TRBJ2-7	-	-	CSVEVTGPYEQYF	TGCAGCGTTGAGGTTACGGGGCCCTACGAGCAGTACTTC
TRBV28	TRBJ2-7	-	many	CASSYPGDYEQYF	TGTGCCAGCAGTTACCCAGGGGACTACGAGCAGTACTTC
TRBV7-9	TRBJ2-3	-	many	CASTELVIGYF	TGTGCCAGCACCGAACTAGTTATTGGGTATTTT
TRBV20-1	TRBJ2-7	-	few	CSARGGSSGYEQYF	TGCAGTGCTAGGGGGGGCTCGTCGGGGTACGAGCAGTACTTC
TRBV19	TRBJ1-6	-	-	CASNVGQGSSPLHF	TGTGCCAGTAATGTTGGGCAGGGGAGTTCACCCCTCCACTTT
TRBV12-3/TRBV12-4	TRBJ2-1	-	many	CASGWAPSALFIWEQFF	TGTGCCAGCGGTTGGGCCCCGAGCGCGCTCTTTATTTGGGAGCAGTTCTTC
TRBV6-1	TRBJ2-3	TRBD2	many	CASNGGTTGDTQYF	TGTGCCAGCAACGGAGGGACTACGGGAGATACGCAGTATTTT
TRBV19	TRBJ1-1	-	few	CASGTGEMNTEAFF	TGTGCCAGTGGTACAGGAGAAATGAACACTGAAGCTTTCTTT
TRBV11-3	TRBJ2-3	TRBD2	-	CASSPSGSRSDTRYF	TGTGCCAGCAGCCCGAGCGGGAGTCGATCAGATACGCGGTATTTT
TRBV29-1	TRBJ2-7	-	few	CSVQNSISYEQYF	TGCAGCGTTCAAAACAGTATCTCCTACGAGCAGTACTTC
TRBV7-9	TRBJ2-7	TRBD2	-	CASSSPTTSGSSYEQYF	TGTGCCAGCAGCTCCCCTACGACTAGCGGGAGTAGCTACGAGCAGTACTTC
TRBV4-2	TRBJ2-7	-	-	CASSPTSKDSYEQYF	TGTGCCAGCAGCCCAACGTCGAAGGACTCCTACGAGCAGTACTTC
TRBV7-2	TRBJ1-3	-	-	CASSLAAGVGSGNTIYF	TGTGCCAGCAGCCTCGCCGCAGGGGTCGGCTCTGGAAACACCATATATTTT
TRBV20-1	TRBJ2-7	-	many	CSADPKGRGYEQYF	TGCAGTGCTGATCCAAAGGGCAGGGGTTACGAGCAGTACTTC
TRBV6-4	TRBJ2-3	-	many	CATASDRTDTQYF	TGTGCCACCGCTTCGGACCGGACAGATACGCAGTATTTT
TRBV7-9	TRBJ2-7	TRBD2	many	CASGVAGAYEQYF	TGTGCCAGCGGCGTAGCGGGGGCCTACGAGCAGTACTTC
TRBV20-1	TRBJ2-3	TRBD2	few	CSADLAARSTDTQYF	TGCAGTGCTGATCTAGCGGCAAGGTCCACAGATACGCAGTATTTT
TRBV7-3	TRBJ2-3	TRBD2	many	CASSALAEITDTQYF	TGTGCCAGCAGCGCACTAGCGGAAATCACAGATACGCAGTATTTT
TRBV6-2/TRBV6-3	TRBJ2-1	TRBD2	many	CASSYRSGRTYNEQFF	TGTGCCAGCAGTTACCGTAGCGGGAGGACCTACAATGAGCAGTTCTTC
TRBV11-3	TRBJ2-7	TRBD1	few	CASSSTGAGYEQYF	TGTGCCAGCAGCTCGACAGGGGCGGGCTACGAGCAGTACTTC
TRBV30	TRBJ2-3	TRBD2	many	CAWSGGPSGIMSDTQYF	TGTGCCTGGAGTGGGGGTCCTAGCGGGATCATGTCAGATACGCAGTATTTT
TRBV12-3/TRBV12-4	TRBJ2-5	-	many	CASSFVGVETQYF	TGTGCCAGCAGTTTTGTGGGAGTAGAGACCCAGTACTTC
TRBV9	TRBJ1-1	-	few	CASSMGPANTEAFF	TGTGCCAGCAGCATGGGACCCGCGAACACTGAAGCTTTCTTT